This T cell receptor (beta chain) was profiled in a study of vaccination and CD4 T cells after COVID-19. Indicated treatment: approximately 11-day PBMC culture with coronavirus spike peptide pools or control peptides (ViraFEST assay). Pre-COVID-19 pandemic sampling (2011-2018) yielded the unexposed donor's CD4+ T cells. Researchers grew the cells for 9 to 11 days and then pulled out CD4+ T cells by negative selection. To note about this clonotype: Its antigen is undetermined.

Trimming removed 3 bases from V and 6 bases from J, with 12 bases in between. CDR3 size: 14 residues. Germline loops: CDR1 MNHEY, CDR2 SVGEGT. With the Oncomine TCR Beta short-read assay, DNA from cultured CD4+ T cells was sequenced. Genomic DNA was extracted from cultured CD4+ T cells. From the PCR reads, TCRdb called clonotypes with MiXCR, one entry per CDR3 protein. The data hold 9,500 or so distinct CDR3 sequences, with less than 35% observed a single time. This clonotype originated in a human donor in good health. The sample taken for sequencing was CD4+ T cells from blood, cultured in vitro. The gene calls are TRBV6-2 or TRBV6-3 and TRBJ1-5; D call uncertain. The CDR3 loop reads CASSYYGESQPQHF. The CDR3 DNA reads TGTGCCAGCAGTTATTACGGGGAAAGTCAGCCCCAGCATTTT.